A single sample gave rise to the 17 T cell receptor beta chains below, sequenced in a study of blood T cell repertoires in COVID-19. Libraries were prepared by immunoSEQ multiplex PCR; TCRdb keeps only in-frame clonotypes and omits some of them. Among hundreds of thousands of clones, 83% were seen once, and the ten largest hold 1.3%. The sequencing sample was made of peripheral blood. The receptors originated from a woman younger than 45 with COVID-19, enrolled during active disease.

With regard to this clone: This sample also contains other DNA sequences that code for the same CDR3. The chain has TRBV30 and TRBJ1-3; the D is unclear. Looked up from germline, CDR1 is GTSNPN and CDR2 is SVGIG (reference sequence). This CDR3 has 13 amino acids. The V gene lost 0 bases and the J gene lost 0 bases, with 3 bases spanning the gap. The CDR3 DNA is TGTGCCTGGAGTGTGAGCTCTGGAAACACCATATATTTT. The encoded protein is CAWSVSSGNTIYF.

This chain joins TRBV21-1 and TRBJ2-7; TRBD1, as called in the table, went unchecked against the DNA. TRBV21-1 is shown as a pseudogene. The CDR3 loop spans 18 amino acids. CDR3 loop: CASSKAVIGRGSSYEQYF. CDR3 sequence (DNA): TGTGCCAGCAGCAAAGCGGTCATAGGCAGGGGTTCCTCCTACGAGCAGTACTTC.

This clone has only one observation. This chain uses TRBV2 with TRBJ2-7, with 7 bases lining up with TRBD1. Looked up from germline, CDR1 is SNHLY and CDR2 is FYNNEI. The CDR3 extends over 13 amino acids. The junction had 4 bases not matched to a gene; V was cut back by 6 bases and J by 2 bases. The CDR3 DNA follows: TGTGCCAGCAGCCGACAGGGAGCCTACGAGCAGTACTTC. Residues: CASSRQGAYEQYF. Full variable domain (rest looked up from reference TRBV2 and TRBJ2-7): EPEVTQTPSHQVTQMGQEVILRCVPISNHLYFYWYRQILGQKVEFLVSFYNNEISEKSEIFDDQFSVERPDGSNFTLKIRSTKLEDSAMYFCASSRQGAYEQYFGPGTRLTVT.

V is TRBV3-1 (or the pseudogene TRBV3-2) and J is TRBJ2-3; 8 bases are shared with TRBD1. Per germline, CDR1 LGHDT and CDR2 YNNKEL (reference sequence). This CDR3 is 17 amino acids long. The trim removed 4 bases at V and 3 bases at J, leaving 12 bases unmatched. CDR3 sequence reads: CASSPYWAGQGTDTQYF. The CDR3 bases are TGTGCCAGCAGCCCCTATTGGGCTGGACAGGGAACAGATACGCAGTATTTT.

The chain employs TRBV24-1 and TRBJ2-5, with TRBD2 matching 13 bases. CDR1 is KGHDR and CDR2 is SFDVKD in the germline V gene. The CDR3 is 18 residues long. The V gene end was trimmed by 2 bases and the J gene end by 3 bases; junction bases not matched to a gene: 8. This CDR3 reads CATSDSRTSGGPKETQYF. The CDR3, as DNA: TGTGCCACCAGTGATTCCCGGACTAGCGGGGGACCGAAAGAGACCCAGTACTTC.

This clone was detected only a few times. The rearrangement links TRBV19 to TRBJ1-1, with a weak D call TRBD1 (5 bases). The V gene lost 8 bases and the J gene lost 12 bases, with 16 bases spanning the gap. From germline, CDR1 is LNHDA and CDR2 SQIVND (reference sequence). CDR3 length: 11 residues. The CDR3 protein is CASGLSRETFF. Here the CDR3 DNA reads TGTGCCAGTGGTCTTTCCAGGGAAACTTTCTTT.

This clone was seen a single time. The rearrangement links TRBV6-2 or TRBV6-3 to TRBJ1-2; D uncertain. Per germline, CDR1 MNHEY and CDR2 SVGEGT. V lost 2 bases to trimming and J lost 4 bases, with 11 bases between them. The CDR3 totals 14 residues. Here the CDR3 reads CASSYEGRRYGYTF. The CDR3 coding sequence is TGTGCCAGCAGTTACGAGGGTAGGCGCTATGGCTACACCTTC.

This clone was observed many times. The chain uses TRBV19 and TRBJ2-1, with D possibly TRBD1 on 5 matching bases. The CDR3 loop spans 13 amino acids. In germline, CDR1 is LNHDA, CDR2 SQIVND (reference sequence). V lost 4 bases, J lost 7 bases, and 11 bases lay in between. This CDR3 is CASSSYKGNEQFF. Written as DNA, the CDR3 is TGTGCCAGTAGTAGCTACAAGGGGAATGAGCAGTTCTTC.

CDR3 in amino acids: CASSQDTSQRGEKLFF. In DNA form, the CDR3 reads TGCGCCAGCAGCCAAGATACATCGCAGCGTGGGGAAAAACTGTTTTTT. This sequence joins TRBV4-3 and TRBJ1-4; unclear D gene. Germline loops: CDR1 LGHNA, CDR2 YSLEER. This CDR3 is 16 amino acids long. Between the trimmed V and J ends, which lost 0 bases and 8 bases, there was a span of 16 bases.

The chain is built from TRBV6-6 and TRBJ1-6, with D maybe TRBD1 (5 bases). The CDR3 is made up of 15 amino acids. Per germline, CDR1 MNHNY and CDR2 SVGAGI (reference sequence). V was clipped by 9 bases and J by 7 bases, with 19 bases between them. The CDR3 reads CARIGRQLENSPLHF. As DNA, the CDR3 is TGTGCCAGAATTGGCCGACAGTTGGAGAATTCACCCCTCCACTTT.

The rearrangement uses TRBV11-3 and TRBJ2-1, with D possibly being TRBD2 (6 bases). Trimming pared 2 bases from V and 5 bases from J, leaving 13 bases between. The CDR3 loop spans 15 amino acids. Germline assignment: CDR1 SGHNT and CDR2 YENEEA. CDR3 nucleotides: TGTGCCAGCAGCTTAAGCGGGCAGTCCAACAATGAGCAGTTCTTC. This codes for CASSLSGQSNNEQFF.

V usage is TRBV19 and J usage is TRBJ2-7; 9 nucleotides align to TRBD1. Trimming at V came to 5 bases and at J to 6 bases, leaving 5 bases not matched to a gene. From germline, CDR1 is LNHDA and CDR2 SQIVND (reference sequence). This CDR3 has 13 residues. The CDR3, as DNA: TGTGCCAGTAGTCCGGGACAGGGAGGCGAGCAGTACTTC. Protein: CASSPGQGGEQYF.

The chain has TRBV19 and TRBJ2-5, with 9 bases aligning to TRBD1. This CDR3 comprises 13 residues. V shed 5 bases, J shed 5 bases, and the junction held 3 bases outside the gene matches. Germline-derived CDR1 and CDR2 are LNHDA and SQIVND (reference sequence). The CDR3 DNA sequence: TGTGCCAGTAGTGCGACAGGGGGGGAGACCCAGTACTTC. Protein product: CASSATGGETQYF.

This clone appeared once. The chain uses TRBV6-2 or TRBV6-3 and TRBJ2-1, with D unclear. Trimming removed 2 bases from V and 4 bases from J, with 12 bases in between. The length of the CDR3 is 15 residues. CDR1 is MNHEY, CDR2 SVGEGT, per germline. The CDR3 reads CASSYAPVLYNEQFF. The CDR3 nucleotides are TGTGCCAGCAGTTACGCGCCTGTCCTGTACAATGAGCAGTTCTTC.

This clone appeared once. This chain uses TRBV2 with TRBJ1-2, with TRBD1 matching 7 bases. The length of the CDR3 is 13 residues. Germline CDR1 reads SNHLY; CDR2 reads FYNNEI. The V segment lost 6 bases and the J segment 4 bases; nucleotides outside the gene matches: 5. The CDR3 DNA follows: TGTGCCAGCAGCGTTGGACAGGTCTATGGCTACACCTTC. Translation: CASSVGQVYGYTF.

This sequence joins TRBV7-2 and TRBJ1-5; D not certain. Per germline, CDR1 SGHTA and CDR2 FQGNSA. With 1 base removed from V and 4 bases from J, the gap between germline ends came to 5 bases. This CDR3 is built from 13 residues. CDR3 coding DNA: TGTGCCAGCAGCTTAGGCGTGAATCAGCCCCAGCATTTT. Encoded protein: CASSLGVNQPQHF.

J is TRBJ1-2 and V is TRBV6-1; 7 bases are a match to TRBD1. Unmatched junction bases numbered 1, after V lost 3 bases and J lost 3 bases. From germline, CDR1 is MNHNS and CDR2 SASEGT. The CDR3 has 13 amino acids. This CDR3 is CASSETGYYGYTF. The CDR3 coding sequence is TGTGCCAGCAGTGAGACAGGGTACTATGGCTACACCTTC.